The clone carrying this T cell receptor (beta chain) has more than one count but fewer than ten. The entry originates in a study of blood T cell repertoires in COVID-19. The wider study: PBMCs, B-cell-depleted T cells, or T cells were the source of the cDNA or gDNA that made up the material.

Germline trimming cut 4 bases from V and 7 bases from J; bases unmatched to any gene: 10. The germline V gene encodes CDR1 SGHNT and CDR2 YYREEE (reference sequence). The length of the CDR3 is 14 residues. Assay used: immunoSEQ multiplex PCR; TCRdb lists only in-frame clones, some missing. Of approximately 69,000 clones in the sample, approximately 86% are singletons; the top ten hold 9.5% to 15%. What was sequenced was peripheral blood. The TCR originated in a human donor in a cohort sampled during active COVID-19. The rearrangement uses TRBV5-4 and TRBJ1-1; 7 bases align to TRBD1. This chain's CDR3 is CASSANRGLGEAFF. CDR3 sequence (DNA): TGTGCCAGCAGCGCAAACAGGGGATTAGGTGAAGCTTTCTTT.